This TCR beta chain came from a study of patients and donors after allogeneic stem cell transplantation. Each CDR3 protein gets one entry after TCRdb re-called the RT-PCR reads with MiXCR. The table has roughly 940,000 distinct CDR3 sequences, 15% to 20% seen once. Germline loops: CDR1 SGHVS, CDR2 FQNEAQ. CDR3 length: 15 amino acids. Germline trimming cut 6 bases from V and 1 base from J; bases unmatched to any gene: 4. Sequencing used blood, either unsorted or a sorted T cell fraction (not recorded which). The rearrangement joins TRBV7-8 to TRBJ2-1; 9 bases agree with TRBD2. This clonotype was obtained from a human donor who was either an allogeneic HSCT recipient or a stem cell or donor lymphocyte infusion donor (not recorded which). It is not recorded whose cells these are; they may come from a transplant donor. In nucleotides, the CDR3 is TGTGCCAGCAGTTCTAGCGGGGTATCCTACAATGAGCAGTTCTTC. Its translation is CASSSSGVSYNEQFF.